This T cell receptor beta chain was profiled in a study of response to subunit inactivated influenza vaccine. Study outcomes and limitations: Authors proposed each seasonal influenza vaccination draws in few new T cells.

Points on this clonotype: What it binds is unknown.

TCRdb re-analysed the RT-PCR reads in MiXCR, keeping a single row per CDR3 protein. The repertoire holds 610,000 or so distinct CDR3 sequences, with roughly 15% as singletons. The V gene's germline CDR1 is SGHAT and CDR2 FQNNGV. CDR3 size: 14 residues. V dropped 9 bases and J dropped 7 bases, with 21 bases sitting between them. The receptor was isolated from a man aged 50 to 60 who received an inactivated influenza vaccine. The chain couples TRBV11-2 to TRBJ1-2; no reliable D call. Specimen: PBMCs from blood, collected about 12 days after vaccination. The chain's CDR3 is CASGPGGIESGYTF. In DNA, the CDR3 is TGTGCCAGTGGACCTGGTGGTATCGAGTCTGGCTACACCTTC.